The 32 T cell receptor beta chains presented below share a single source sample, sequenced in a study of T cell responses to AZD1222 COVID-19 vaccine. TCRdb's table, derived via immunoSEQ multiplex PCR, lists solely in-frame clones and lacks some. The profile shows 150,000 to 200,000 clones, 85% to 95% of them singletons. The sample in question was peripheral blood, obtained on day 0 of AZD1222 vaccination. These TCRs come from an adult in good health.

The genes are TRBV18 and TRBJ1-1, with D hard to call. With 4 bases removed from V and 4 bases from J, the gap between germline ends came to 7 bases. Germline-derived CDR1 and CDR2 are KGHSH and LQKENI. The CDR3 runs to 12 residues. The CDR3 loop is CASSQRSTEAFF. In DNA form, the CDR3 reads TGTGCCAGCTCACAAAGGAGCACTGAAGCTTTCTTT.

The V and J genes are TRBV6-1 and TRBJ2-4; maybe TRBD1 (5 bases). V was pared by 0 bases and J by 7 bases, with 16 bases between. This CDR3 has 16 residues. In germline, CDR1 is MNHNS, CDR2 SASEGT. The DNA for the CDR3 is TGTGCCAGCAGTGAAGCAGGGGTCCGCCTTAAGAACATTCAGTACTTC. It translates to CASSEAGVRLKNIQYF.

The V call is TRBV29-1, the J call TRBJ2-3, with D tentatively TRBD1 (5 bases). This CDR3 spans 13 amino acids. V lost 8 bases and J 2 bases, leaving 14 bases between the germline ends. The germline V gene has CDR1 SQVTM and CDR2 ANQGSEA. The CDR3 DNA reads as TGCAGCTTCCCAGGGTTCTCCACAGATACGCAGTATTTT. Its translation: CSFPGFSTDTQYF.

The chain links TRBV29-1 to TRBJ1-4, with TRBD1 as a possible D gene (6 bases). This CDR3 has 13 residues. Germline CDR1 is SQVTM and CDR2 is ANQGSEA. Between the trimmed V and J ends, which lost 7 bases and 5 bases, there was a span of 14 bases. The CDR3 sequence is CSALRRGNEKLFF. For the CDR3, the DNA is TGCAGCGCTCTCAGGAGGGGGAATGAAAAACTGTTTTTT.

This chain links TRBV19 with TRBJ2-2, with 8 nucleotides matching TRBD1. Germline V CDR1 and CDR2: LNHDA, SQIVND (reference sequence). J lost 4 bases, V lost 7 bases, and 5 bases had no gene match. The CDR3 contains 14 residues. CDR3 sequence reads: CASTGTGRTGELFF. The CDR3 bases are TGTGCCAGTACGGGGACAGGCCGCACCGGGGAGCTGTTTTTT.

The CDR3: CASSPIFGYEQYF. The CDR3 nucleotides are TGTGCCAGCAGCCCCATATTTGGCTACGAGCAGTACTTC. V and J are TRBV7-2 and TRBJ2-7, with D unresolved. Germline CDR1 is SGHTA and CDR2 is FQGNSA. The V and J ends lost 5 bases and 3 bases respectively, with 11 bases between them. CDR3 length: 13 amino acids.

This clone showed up just once. The same CDR3 is also encoded by other DNA sequences in this sample. The chain links TRBV9 to TRBJ1-3; no clear D. V gave up 5 bases and J gave up 3 bases, with 0 bases separating them. Germline CDR1 is SGDLS and CDR2 is YYNGEE. This CDR3 spans 10 amino acids. CDR3 coding DNA: TGTGCCAGCAGTGGAAACACCATATATTTT. Translating it yields CASSGNTIYF. The full variable domain, completed using reference TRBV9 and TRBJ1-3, is DSGVTQTPKHLITATGQRVTLRCSPRSGDLSVYWYQQSLDQGLQFLIQYYNGEERAKGNILERFSAQQFPDLHSELNLSSLELGDSALYFCASSGNTIYFGEGSWLTVV.

The genes are TRBV7-9 and TRBJ1-1; no firm D call. The ends were cut back, 1 base at V and 7 bases at J, with 7 bases in the middle. The germline CDR1 and CDR2 sequences are SEHNR and FQNEAQ (reference sequence). The CDR3 is 12 residues long. CDR3 DNA: TGTGCCAGCAGCTTAGGTAGGGTTGAAGCTTTCTTT. Translated, it gives CASSLGRVEAFF.

The chain recombines TRBV10-3 with TRBJ2-3; 10 nucleotides agree with TRBD1. Trimming removed 6 bases from V and 2 bases from J; junction bases left unmatched: 8. CDR3 length: 16 residues. The germline V gene has CDR1 ENHRY and CDR2 SYGVKD. DNA for the CDR3: TGTGCCATCAGCTTCGACAGGGGGCCTAACACAGATACGCAGTATTTT. As protein: CAISFDRGPNTDTQYF.

The chain carries TRBV6-5 and TRBJ2-2; TRBD2 might be the D (6 bases). Trimming cost V 6 bases and J 6 bases, with 14 bases left between them. CDR3 length: 14 amino acids. The germline V gene encodes CDR1 MNHEY and CDR2 SVGAGI. CDR3 residues: CASRDYPSAGELFF. CDR3 in DNA: TGTGCCAGCAGGGACTACCCCTCTGCCGGGGAGCTGTTTTTT.

In this sample, this clone turned up once. This chain links TRBV11-3 with TRBJ2-2; tentatively, D is TRBD1 or TRBD2 (6 bases each). Trimming took 0 bases from V and 3 from J, leaving 14 bases between them. Germline loops: CDR1 SGHNT, CDR2 YENEEA. The CDR3 loop spans 17 amino acids. The CDR3 here is CASSLDGGTLYTGELFF. The CDR3 coding sequence is TGTGCCAGCAGCTTAGATGGCGGGACACTCTACACCGGGGAGCTGTTTTTT. Drawing the rest from reference TRBV11-3 and TRBJ2-2, the complete variable domain is EAGVVQSPRYKIIEKKQPVAFWCNPISGHNTLYWYLQNLGQGPELLIRYENEEAVDDSQLPKDRFSAERLKGVDSTLKIQPAELGDSAVYLCASSLDGGTLYTGELFFGEGSRLTVL.

The chain combines TRBV28 with TRBJ1-2; unclear D gene. The germline V gene has CDR1 MDHEN and CDR2 SYDVKM. The CDR3 loop spans 15 amino acids. Trimming removed 5 bases from V and 2 bases from J, with 15 bases in between. The CDR3: CASSPHGEGNYGYTF. The CDR3 coding sequence is TGTGCCAGCAGTCCCCATGGTGAGGGCAACTATGGCTACACCTTC.

The chain uses TRBV6-4 and TRBJ2-3, with 7 bases aligning to TRBD2. The V gene's germline CDR1 is MRHNA and CDR2 SNTAGT. CDR3 length: 16 amino acids. V lost 0 bases, J lost 1 base, and 4 bases stayed unmatched. For the CDR3, the DNA is TGTGCCAGCAGTGACTCGAAGGGAGGGGGCACAGATACGCAGTATTTT. Translating it yields CASSDSKGGGTDTQYF.

This sequence joins TRBV4-3 and TRBJ2-3; D might be TRBD1 (5 bases). CDR1 is LGHNA and CDR2 is YSLEER in the germline V gene. The CDR3 covers 15 residues. V lost 2 bases and J 3 bases, leaving 12 bases between the germline ends. DNA for the CDR3: TGCGCCAGCAGCCAAAACATAAGGGGTACAGATACGCAGTATTTT. Amino acids: CASSQNIRGTDTQYF.

The rearrangement uses TRBV30 and TRBJ2-7; 7 bases map to TRBD1. Germline V gene lookup returns CDR1 GTSNPN and CDR2 SVGIG (reference sequence). The J segment lost 0 bases and the V segment lost 5 bases, leaving 7 bases of the junction unmatched. The CDR3 has 14 amino acids. This CDR3 is CAWARGPSSYEQYF. The CDR3 DNA reads as TGTGCCTGGGCGAGGGGGCCTAGCTCCTACGAGCAGTACTTC.

The J gene is TRBJ2-4, the V gene TRBV6-5; no reliable D call. The germline gives CDR1 MNHEY, CDR2 SVGAGI. Trimming took 5 bases from V and 2 from J, leaving 4 bases between them. The CDR3 has 12 amino acids. The CDR3 here is CASSSTKNIQYF. CDR3 DNA sequence: TGTGCCAGCAGTAGTACCAAAAACATTCAGTACTTC.

This rearrangement joins TRBV15 to TRBJ2-4; TRBD1 agrees at 7 bases. The CDR3 has 13 amino acids. Germline CDR1 reads LNHNV; CDR2 reads YYDKDF (reference sequence). J gave up 15 bases and V 2 bases, and 10 bases lay outside the gene matches. The DNA for the CDR3 is TGTGCCACCAGCAGAACCCGGGACAGAGCATCGTACTTC. Its translation is CATSRTRDRASYF.

The chain couples TRBV5-1 to TRBJ1-4, with TRBD1 identical over 9 bases. This CDR3 has 16 amino acids. Germline CDR1 and CDR2: SGHRS and YFSETQ. Trimming took 4 bases from V and 2 from J; bases not matched to a gene: 6. DNA of the CDR3: TGCGCCAGCAGCACGGGACAGGGTGTCACTAATGAAAAACTGTTTTTT. Translation: CASSTGQGVTNEKLFF.

The rearrangement links TRBV3-1 (or the pseudogene TRBV3-2) to TRBJ1-2, with a possible D match to TRBD1 (6 bases). This CDR3 spans 14 amino acids. V dropped 0 bases and J dropped 13 bases, with 18 bases sitting between them. From germline, CDR1 is LGHDT and CDR2 YNNKEL (reference sequence). In DNA, the CDR3 is TGTGCCAGCAGCCAAGATCGACAGGCCTACGGAGGCACCTTC. This codes for CASSQDRQAYGGTF.

This CDR3 is CASSESRSTGELFF. In DNA form, the CDR3 reads TGCGCCAGCAGTGAGTCGAGAAGCACCGGGGAGCTGTTTTTT. The chain uses TRBV10-1 and TRBJ2-2; D unresolved. V shed 0 bases and J shed 4 bases, with 6 bases lying between them. Germline CDR1 and CDR2: WNHNN and SYGVQD (reference sequence). CDR3 length: 14 residues.

The chain couples TRBV7-9 to TRBJ2-7; D may match TRBD1 or TRBD2 (5 bases each). V lost 1 base and J lost 6, with 13 bases in between. The CDR3 has 14 residues. Germline CDR1 reads SEHNR; CDR2 reads FQNEAQ (reference sequence). CDR3 region: CASSLVGRAGEQYF. The CDR3 DNA reads TGTGCCAGCAGCTTAGTTGGCAGGGCGGGCGAGCAGTACTTC.

The chain is built from TRBV7-2 and TRBJ2-7, with TRBD2 matching over 11 bases. Germline lookup yields CDR1 SGHTA and CDR2 FQGNSA. The V and J ends lost 5 bases and 4 bases, in that order; junction bases with no gene match: 7. CDR3 length: 15 amino acids. The CDR3 region has the DNA TGTGCCAGCAGCACACTAGCGGGAGTTATGTACGAGCAGTACTTC. Protein sequence: CASSTLAGVMYEQYF.

This clone was recorded only once. The chain has TRBV28 and TRBJ1-3; no clear D. V lost 6 bases, J lost 0 bases, and 18 bases lay in between. The germline V gene has CDR1 MDHEN and CDR2 SYDVKM. The CDR3 runs to 17 residues. In DNA form, the CDR3 reads TGTGCCAGCAGCCTCCCGCGTGGGAGCTTCTCTGGAAACACCATATATTTT. Translation gives CASSLPRGSFSGNTIYF.

The chain combines TRBV18 with TRBJ1-3; D remains unclear. CDR1 and CDR2 (germline): KGHSH, LQKENI. This CDR3 contains 17 residues. V was cut by 6 bases and J by 0 bases, with 18 bases left in between. The CDR3 nucleotides read TGTGCCAGCTCCCCCAAGAACTCCGGCTCCTCTGGAAACACCATATATTTT. Its protein product is CASSPKNSGSSGNTIYF.

In its sample, this clone was seen once. A junction boundary mismatches the germline segment, possibly from a read error. The V gene is TRBV27, the J gene TRBJ2-5; possibly TRBD2 for D (5 bases). Germline CDR1 reads MNHEY; CDR2 reads SMNVEV (reference sequence). This CDR3 region has 16 residues. The CDR3 nucleotides read TGTGCCAGCAGTTTATGGTCGTCGGGGTCTCAAGGGACCCAGTACTTC. Protein: CASSLWSSGSQGTQYF.

In regard to this clone: The identical CDR3 is also encoded by other nucleotide sequences in the sample. The gene calls are TRBV28 and TRBJ1-1; D is possibly TRBD1 (5 bases). Per the germline V gene, CDR1 is MDHEN and CDR2 is SYDVKM. The V end lost 6 bases, the J end lost 0 bases, and 11 bases lay between the germline ends. The CDR3 runs 14 residues. CDR3 DNA sequence: TGTGCCAGCAGCCTGGGACGACTGAACACTGAAGCTTTCTTT. Translated, it gives CASSLGRLNTEAFF.

The chain joins TRBV30 to TRBJ2-7, with D perhaps TRBD2 (5 bases). This CDR3 contains 11 residues. Germline V gives CDR1 GTSNPN, CDR2 SVGIG (reference sequence). CDR3 in DNA: TGTGCTCGCAGCGGCGGCTACGAGCAGTACTTC. As protein: CARSGGYEQYF.

This chain connects TRBV10-3 to TRBJ2-6; D gene uncertain. The germline V and J ends were trimmed by 5 bases and 0 bases, with 17 bases remaining between them. The CDR3 consists of 18 residues. Germline V gene sequence: CDR1 ENHRY, CDR2 SYGVKD. The CDR3 reads CAISSKTPLNSGANVLTF. CDR3 coding DNA: TGTGCCATCAGTTCAAAGACCCCTCTGAACTCTGGGGCCAACGTCCTGACTTTC.

The chain has TRBV27 and TRBJ2-1; 9 bases fit TRBD2. Germline V lookup: CDR1 MNHEY, CDR2 SMNVEV (reference sequence). This CDR3 has 16 amino acids. The J segment lost 2 bases and the V segment lost 3 bases, leaving 5 bases of the junction unmatched. The CDR3 DNA is TGTGCCAGCAGTTTGCTAGCGGGAAAACCCTACAATGAGCAGTTCTTC. Translating it yields CASSLLAGKPYNEQFF.

The chain combines TRBV19 with TRBJ1-1, with TRBD1 matching 9 bases. With 3 bases clipped from V and 6 bases from J, the junction kept 5 bases outside the gene matches. Germline CDR1 LNHDA, CDR2 SQIVND (reference sequence). The CDR3 consists of 14 residues. The CDR3 DNA reads TGTGCCAGTAGTATTGAACAGGGGGCGCCTGAAGCTTTCTTT. It yields the protein CASSIEQGAPEAFF.

The chain is built from TRBV18 and TRBJ2-1; D may be TRBD1 or TRBD2 (5 bases each). This CDR3 has 13 amino acids. Trimming stripped 1 base from V and 7 bases from J, with 8 bases between. Germline V CDR1 and CDR2: KGHSH, LQKENI. The CDR3 bases are TGTGCCAGCTCACCACGGGGCGGGAATGAGCAGTTCTTC. It codes for CASSPRGGNEQFF.

The chain has TRBV7-8 and TRBJ1-5; 12 bases match TRBD1. CDR3 length: 16 residues. The germline V gene encodes CDR1 SGHVS and CDR2 FQNEAQ. The V segment lost 5 bases and the J segment 6 bases; nucleotides outside the gene matches: 8. In nucleotides, the CDR3 is TGTGCCAGCAGCCCCGGGGACAGGGGGCAGGGTCAGCCCCAGCATTTT. Its translation is CASSPGDRGQGQPQHF.